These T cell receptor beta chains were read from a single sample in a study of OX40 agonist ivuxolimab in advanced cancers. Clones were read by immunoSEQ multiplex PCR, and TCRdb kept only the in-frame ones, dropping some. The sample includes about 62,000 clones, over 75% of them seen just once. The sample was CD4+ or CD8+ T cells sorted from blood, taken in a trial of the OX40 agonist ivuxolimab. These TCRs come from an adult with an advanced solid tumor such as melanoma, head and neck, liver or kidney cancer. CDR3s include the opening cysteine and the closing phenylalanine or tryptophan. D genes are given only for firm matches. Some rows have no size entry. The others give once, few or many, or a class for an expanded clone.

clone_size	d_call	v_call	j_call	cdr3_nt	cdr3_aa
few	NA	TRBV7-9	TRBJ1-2	TGTGCCAGCAGCTTATCCGCGGATGGCTACACCTTC	CASSLSADGYTF
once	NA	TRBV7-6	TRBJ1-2	TGTGCCAGCAGCCCTATACCCTCGGAACCCGACAGCTTC	CASSPIPSEPDSF
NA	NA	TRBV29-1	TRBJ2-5	TGCAGCGTTGCGGAGTGGACCCAAGAGACCCAGTACTTC	CSVAEWTQETQYF
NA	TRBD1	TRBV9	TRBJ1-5	TGTGCCAGCAGCGCGGAGGACAGGGGAAGCAGCAATCAGCCCCAGCATTTT	CASSAEDRGSSNQPQHF
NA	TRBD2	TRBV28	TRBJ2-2	TGTGCCAGCAGTTTCCTGACTAGCGGGGTTGGCACCGGGGAGCTGTTTTTT	CASSFLTSGVGTGELFF
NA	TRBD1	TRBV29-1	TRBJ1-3	TGCAGCGTTGGGGACAGCTCGAGAAACACCATATATTTT	CSVGDSSRNTIYF
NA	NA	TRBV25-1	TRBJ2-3	TGTGCCAGCAGTGAGGTGTCGCGGGAAGCGCAGTATTTT	CASSEVSREAQYF
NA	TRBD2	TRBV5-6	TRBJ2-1	TGTGCCAGCAGCTGGGAGCTTCTAGCGGGGGTCAATGAGCAGTTCTTC	CASSWELLAGVNEQFF
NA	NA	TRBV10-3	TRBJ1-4	TGTGCCAGCGGATCTAATGAAAAACTGTTTTTT	CASGSNEKLFF
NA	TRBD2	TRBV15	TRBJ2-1	TGTGCCACCAGCATGAGTCTAGCGGGAGGTGGGGAGCAGTTCTTC	CATSMSLAGGGEQFF
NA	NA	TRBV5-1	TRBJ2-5	TGCGCCAGCAGCTATGGGCTGGCCTCCCAAGAGACCCAGTACTTC	CASSYGLASQETQYF